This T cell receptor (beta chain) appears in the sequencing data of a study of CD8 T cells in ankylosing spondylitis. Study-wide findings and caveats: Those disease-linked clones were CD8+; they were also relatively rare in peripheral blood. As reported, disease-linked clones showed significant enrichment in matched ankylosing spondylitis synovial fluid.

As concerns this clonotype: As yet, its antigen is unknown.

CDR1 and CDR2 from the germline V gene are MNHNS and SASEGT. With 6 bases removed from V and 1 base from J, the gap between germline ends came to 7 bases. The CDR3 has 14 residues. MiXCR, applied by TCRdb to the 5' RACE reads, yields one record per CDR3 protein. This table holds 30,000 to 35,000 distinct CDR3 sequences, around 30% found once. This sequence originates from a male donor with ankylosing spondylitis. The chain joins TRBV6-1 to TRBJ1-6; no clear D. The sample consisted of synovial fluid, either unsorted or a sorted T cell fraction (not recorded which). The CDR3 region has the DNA TGTGCCAGCAGGGAGGAGTCCTATAATTCACCCCTCCACTTT. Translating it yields CASREESYNSPLHF.